These 22 T cell receptor beta chains were all obtained from the same sample, sequenced in a study of CD8 T cells in ankylosing spondylitis. Via MiXCR, TCRdb re-called the 5' RACE reads, giving one row per CDR3 protein. The sample includes about 250,000 distinct CDR3 sequences, about 10% of them seen just once. The material sequenced was blood, either unsorted or a sorted T cell fraction (not recorded which). The receptor set was obtained from a male donor with ankylosing spondylitis or in good health (not recorded which).

Many counts were recorded for this clonotype. The genes are TRBV10-3 and TRBJ1-4; TRBD1 is a possible D gene (5 bases). CDR1 is ENHRY, CDR2 SYGVKD, per germline. The CDR3 length is 14 residues. V lost 10 bases to trimming and J lost 7 bases, with 19 bases between them. CDR3 bases: TGTGCCACCGAGAAAGAGGGCGGGGGTGAAAAACTGTTTTTT. It encodes CATEKEGGGEKLFF.

The chain recombines TRBV10-3 with TRBJ1-1; D may be TRBD1 (6 bases). Germline-derived CDR1 and CDR2 are ENHRY and SYGVKD. Trimming shortened V by 6 bases and J by 1 base, and 12 bases separated the two germline ends. The CDR3 consists of 14 residues. Written as DNA, the CDR3 is TGTGCCATCAGCCCAGGGGCATGGAACACTGAAGCTTTCTTT. This translates into CAISPGAWNTEAFF.

This clonotype was seen ten or more times. This sequence joins TRBV5-5 and TRBJ2-3, with TRBD2 identical over 8 bases. V lost 4 bases and J lost 3; bases outside the gene matches: 7. The CDR3 spans 15 residues. Looked up from germline, CDR1 is SGHKS and CDR2 is YYEKEE (reference sequence). The CDR3 sequence: CASSPAPSGTDTQYF. The CDR3 coding sequence is TGTGCCAGCAGCCCAGCCCCTAGCGGGACAGATACGCAGTATTTT. The full variable domain, completed using reference TRBV5-5 and TRBJ2-3, is DAGVTQSPTHLIKTRGQQVTLRCSPISGHKSVSWYQQVLGQGPQFIFQYYEKEERGRGNFPDRFSARQFPNYSSELNVNALLLGDSALYLCASSPAPSGTDTQYFGPGTRLTVL.

This clonotype came up many times. The rearrangement uses TRBV7-7 and TRBJ2-1; 8 nucleotides align to TRBD2. Germline loops: CDR1 SSHAT, CDR2 FNYEAQ (reference sequence). This CDR3 is built from 15 residues. V was pared by 4 bases and J by 8 bases, with 10 bases of the junction left unmatched. The CDR3 DNA reads as TGTGCCAGCAGCTCCAGCGGGAGCTTCGGGGATGAGCAGTTCTTC. Its protein is CASSSSGSFGDEQFF.

With respect to this clonotype: A read error may explain this, as a much larger clone is one base away. The final CDR3 position lacks the conserved phenylalanine or tryptophan, pointing to a likely read error. The chain joins TRBV18 to TRBJ2-7, with 7 bases matching TRBD1. Germline V gene data show CDR1 as KGHSH and CDR2 as LQKENI. This CDR3 has 16 residues. J was trimmed by 4 bases and V by 3 bases; bases with no gene match: 12. The CDR3 loop is CASSPITGDIRYEQYS. The CDR3 coding sequence is TGTGCCAGCTCACCTATAACAGGGGATATCCGTTACGAGCAGTACTCC.

This clonotype was recorded many times. This chain joins TRBV5-5 and TRBJ2-1, with D unresolved. The CDR3 consists of 12 residues. V was trimmed by 5 bases and J by 1 base, leaving 4 bases between them. Germline loops: CDR1 SGHKS, CDR2 YYEKEE (reference sequence). The CDR3 sequence: CASRVSYNEQFF. The CDR3 nucleotides read TGTGCCAGCAGGGTGTCCTACAATGAGCAGTTCTTC.

This clonotype was counted ten times or more. This sequence joins TRBV20-1 and TRBJ2-7; D is unclear. The CDR3 totals 10 residues. Per the germline V gene, CDR1 is DFQATT and CDR2 is SNEGSKA (reference sequence). Trimming removed 7 bases from V and 6 bases from J, with 10 bases in between. The CDR3 is CSVGDLEQYF. The CDR3 bases are TGCAGTGTTGGAGATCTCGAGCAGTACTTC.

In its sample, this clonotype was seen many times. This chain joins TRBV3-1 and TRBJ1-2; D gene uncertain. The CDR3 has 12 amino acids. The germline V gene encodes CDR1 LGHDT and CDR2 YNNKEL (reference sequence). Deletions cut 4 bases from V and 12 bases from J, with 15 bases between. CDR3 amino acids: CASSPQDGANTF. CDR3 bases: TGTGCCAGCAGCCCCCAGGACGGAGCGAACACCTTC.

This clonotype was picked up a small number of times. This chain links TRBV5-1 with TRBJ2-2, with D uncertain. This CDR3 region has 16 residues. Per the germline V gene, CDR1 is SGHRS and CDR2 is YFSETQ. The germline V and J ends were trimmed by 4 bases and 7 bases, with 20 bases remaining between them. The CDR3 reads CASSPRPATLGGELFF. The DNA of the CDR3 is TGCGCCAGCAGCCCCCGTCCGGCTACGTTGGGCGGGGAGCTGTTTTTT.

This chain links TRBV7-2 with TRBJ1-2, with D maybe TRBD1 (6 bases). The CDR3 is 14 amino acids. The V gene lost 5 bases and the J gene lost 1 base, with 11 bases spanning the gap. Germline loops: CDR1 SGHTA, CDR2 FQGNSA. The DNA of the CDR3 is TGTGCCAGCAGCGTACGGACAGATAACTATGGCTACACCTTC. Residues: CASSVRTDNYGYTF.

This clonotype has more than one count but fewer than ten. This chain uses TRBV30 with TRBJ1-6, with 9 nucleotides matching TRBD1. CDR1 and CDR2 from the germline V gene are GTSNPN and SVGIG (reference sequence). This CDR3 comprises 14 residues. V lost 7 bases to trimming and J lost 6 bases; unmatched junction nucleotides: 7. CDR3 bases: TGTGCCTCCCAGCAGGACAGGGGTAATTCACCCCTCCACTTT. It codes for CASQQDRGNSPLHF.

This clonotype was counted between two and nine times. The chain has TRBV30 and TRBJ1-1; the D is unclear. The CDR3 runs to 14 residues. Germline V CDR1 and CDR2: GTSNPN, SVGIG (reference sequence). V lost 1 base to trimming and J lost 6 bases, with 15 bases between them. The CDR3 bases are TGTGCCTGGAGTGACCCGACGAGGTTCCCTGAAGCTTTCTTT. This encodes CAWSDPTRFPEAFF.

This clonotype was counted at least ten times. The chain recombines TRBV7-7 with TRBJ2-5; 9 bases are shared with TRBD1. Germline CDR1 SSHAT, CDR2 FNYEAQ (reference sequence). With V trimmed by 7 bases and J by 2 bases, 8 bases remained unmatched. The length of the CDR3 is 15 residues. The chain's CDR3 is CASTPTGGAQETQYF. The CDR3 DNA reads as TGTGCCAGCACTCCGACAGGGGGAGCTCAAGAGACCCAGTACTTC.

This clonotype was observed at least ten times. The V and J genes are TRBV5-1 and TRBJ2-2; D may be TRBD1 or TRBD2 (5 bases each). V lost 5 bases and J 1 base, leaving 15 bases between the germline ends. The CDR3 runs to 16 residues. The germline CDR1 and CDR2 sequences are SGHRS and YFSETQ. The CDR3 here is CASRLTGQQNTGELFF. Written as DNA, the CDR3 is TGCGCCAGCAGGCTTACGGGGCAGCAGAACACCGGGGAGCTGTTTTTT.

This clonotype was seen many times. This chain uses TRBV13 with TRBJ2-1, with 14 bases identical to TRBD2. V lost 4 bases and J lost 6; bases outside the gene matches: 8. CDR1 is PRHDT, CDR2 FYEKMQ, per germline (reference sequence). The CDR3 is 17 amino acids. The CDR3 sequence is CASSSWTSGGIINEQFF. The CDR3 coding sequence is TGTGCCAGCAGCTCCTGGACTAGCGGGGGGATAATCAATGAGCAGTTCTTC. Filled out from reference TRBV13 and TRBJ2-1, the complete variable domain reads AAGVIQSPRHLIKEKRETATLKCYPIPRHDTVYWYQQGPGQDPQFLISFYEKMQSDKGSIPDRFSAQQFSDYHSELNMSSLELGDSALYFCASSSWTSGGIINEQFFGPGTRLTVL.

This clonotype was picked up many times. The chain links TRBV6-2 or TRBV6-3 to TRBJ2-7, with no clear D. This CDR3 comprises 13 residues. Between the trimmed V and J ends, which lost 6 bases and 0 bases, there was a span of 9 bases. Germline lookup yields CDR1 MNHEY and CDR2 SVGEGT. The CDR3 nucleotides read TGTGCCAGCAGCAGAAAGGGCTCCTACGAGCAGTACTTC. Translating it yields CASSRKGSYEQYF.

This chain connects TRBV4-2 to TRBJ1-2, with D hard to call. The CDR3 contains 12 residues. In germline, CDR1 is LGHNA, CDR2 YNFKEQ. V gave up 8 bases and J gave up 8 bases, with 15 bases separating them. The CDR3 coding sequence is TGTGCCAGCGGCCCCGGACCGACGGGCTACACCTTC. It is translated as CASGPGPTGYTF.

This clonotype was found many times. J is TRBJ2-7 and V is TRBV5-5; D may be TRBD1 or TRBD2 (6 bases each). CDR1 and CDR2 (germline): SGHKS, YYEKEE (reference sequence). The CDR3 is made up of 15 amino acids. Trimming removed 3 bases at V and 2 bases at J, with 15 bases between. The CDR3 coding sequence is TGTGCCAGCAGCTCCCTATCGGGGGCGGCCTACGAGCAGTACTTC. Encoded protein: CASSSLSGAAYEQYF.

This clonotype was detected ten times or more. The V call is TRBV6-2 or TRBV6-3, the J call TRBJ2-7; the match to TRBD2 covers 9 bases. The V segment lost 3 bases and the J segment 2 bases; nucleotides outside the gene matches: 8. The CDR3 spans 16 residues. Germline V gene lookup returns CDR1 MNHEY and CDR2 SVGEGT. CDR3 DNA sequence: TGTGCCAGCAGTTATATAAGGGCGGGAGGGCCCTACGAGCAGTACTTC. Translating it yields CASSYIRAGGPYEQYF.

This clonotype was picked up many times. This chain uses TRBV5-3 with TRBJ2-2; weak D call: TRBD1 (6 bases). TRBV5-3 is an ORF, with its function uncertain. V was pared by 4 bases and J by 0 bases, with 22 bases between. This CDR3 comprises 19 residues. The CDR3 DNA reads as TGTGCCAGAAGCCCAGTCGGGACACCCCATACCGCGAACACCGGGGAGCTGTTTTTT. It yields the protein CARSPVGTPHTANTGELFF.

The sample holds many counts of this clonotype. This chain uses TRBV3-1 with TRBJ2-1, with 10 nucleotides matching TRBD2. V lost 6 bases and J lost 7; bases outside the gene matches: 12. The CDR3 sequence is 16 residues long. Germline-derived CDR1 and CDR2 are LGHDT and YNNKEL (reference sequence). DNA of the CDR3: TGTGCCAGCAGGGCACAGCGGGGGGGCCTGAGGAATGAGCAGTTCTTC. Protein sequence: CASRAQRGGLRNEQFF.

The V and J genes are TRBV7-2 and TRBJ2-7, with 10 nucleotides matching TRBD1. CDR1 SGHTA and CDR2 FQGNSA come from the germline V gene. J lost 6 bases, V lost 7 bases, and 9 bases had no gene match. The CDR3 runs to 14 residues. This CDR3 is CASTLGGQGREQYF. The DNA for the CDR3 is TGTGCCAGCACCCTAGGGGGACAGGGGCGCGAGCAGTACTTC. The entire variable domain, with the rest obtained from reference TRBV7-2 and TRBJ2-7, is as follows: GAGVSQSPSNKVTEKGKDVELRCDPISGHTALYWYRQSLGQGLEFLIYFQGNSAPDKSGLPSDRFSAERTGGSVSTLTIQRTQQEDSAVYLCASTLGGQGREQYFGPGTRLTVT.